This entry lists 22 T cell receptor beta chains sequenced from one sample in a study of T cell responses to AZD1222 COVID-19 vaccine. TCRdb keeps only in-frame clones here, not all; method: immunoSEQ multiplex PCR. The table records about 120,000 clones, approximately 85% of them present only once. This specimen consisted of peripheral blood, obtained on day 0 of MenACWY control vaccination. The receptors stem from an adult in good health.

The chain has TRBV7-2 and TRBJ2-5; 8 positions agree with TRBD1. The V and J ends lost 4 bases and 2 bases, in that order; junction bases with no gene match: 6. The V gene's germline CDR1 is SGHTA and CDR2 FQGNSA. This CDR3 comprises 15 residues. The CDR3 spells CASSSPDRAQETQYF. The CDR3 region has the DNA TGTGCCAGCAGCTCCCCGGACAGGGCGCAAGAGACCCAGTACTTC.

The chain is built from TRBV4-1 and TRBJ1-1; no clear D. With 4 bases removed from V and 7 bases from J, the gap between germline ends came to 16 bases. Germline V lookup: CDR1 MGHRA, CDR2 YSYEKL. This CDR3 has 14 residues. DNA for the CDR3: TGCGCCAGCAGCCTGCCGCTTCAGCCAGGTGAAGCTTTCTTT. As protein: CASSLPLQPGEAFF.

This clone was seen more than once but under ten times. J is TRBJ2-7 and V is TRBV30; 9 bases align to TRBD1. The CDR3 has 13 residues. Germline assignment: CDR1 GTSNPN and CDR2 SVGIG (reference sequence). V was pared by 7 bases and J by 3 bases, with 7 bases of the junction left unmatched. The CDR3 DNA reads as TGTGCCTTAGGAGGACAGGGGATCTACGAGCAGTACTTC. It codes for CALGGQGIYEQYF.

The chain's CDR3 is CASSLAGNTEAFF. DNA for the CDR3: TGTGCCAGCAGTTTAGCAGGGAACACTGAAGCTTTCTTT. This rearrangement joins TRBV27 to TRBJ1-1; no firm D call. The V end was cut by 2 bases, the J end by 1 base, with 5 bases between. Germline CDR1 reads MNHEY; CDR2 reads SMNVEV (reference sequence). This CDR3 contains 13 residues.

The rearrangement joins TRBV5-6 to TRBJ2-7; D not certain. Trimming took off 4 bases at V and 2 bases at J, with 16 bases between the two ends. The CDR3 extends over 15 amino acids. The V gene's germline CDR1 is SGHDT and CDR2 YYEEEE. The DNA for the CDR3 is TGTGCCAGCAGCCCCCCTCGACGGAGCGCCTACGAGCAGTACTTC. This translates into CASSPPRRSAYEQYF.

The rearrangement joins TRBV24-1 to TRBJ1-2; D not certain. The germline CDR1 and CDR2 sequences are KGHDR and SFDVKD. Trimming pared 4 bases from V and 0 bases from J, leaving 8 bases between. This CDR3 spans 14 amino acids. The CDR3 sequence: CATSDPGANYGYTF. The CDR3 DNA is TGTGCCACCAGTGACCCCGGGGCTAACTATGGCTACACCTTC.

This clone was seen just once. The V call is TRBV3-1 (or the pseudogene TRBV3-2), the J call TRBJ1-2; 8 bases match TRBD1. The CDR3 is 14 residues long. Germline CDR1 and CDR2: LGHDT and YNNKEL (reference sequence). With 4 bases clipped from V and 7 bases from J, the junction kept 8 bases outside the gene matches. CDR3 amino acids: CASSPNRGTGGYTF. The CDR3 nucleotides read TGTGCCAGCAGCCCTAACCGGGGGACAGGTGGCTACACCTTC.

The chain has TRBV30 and TRBJ2-7; 8 bases match TRBD2. Germline V CDR1 and CDR2: GTSNPN, SVGIG (reference sequence). This CDR3 comprises 16 residues. After removal of 0 bases from V and 4 bases from J, the junction contained 11 bases not matched to a gene. In DNA, the CDR3 is TGTGCCTGGAGTGTACGGCGGGGGGCTGCTCGGTACGAGCAGTACTTC. This translates into CAWSVRRGAARYEQYF.

This clone has only a few counts. In nucleotides, the CDR3 is TGCAGCGTTGGTGGGGCCTTGAATGAAAAACTGTTTTTT. Amino acid sequence: CSVGGALNEKLFF. The chain uses TRBV29-1 and TRBJ1-4, with D perhaps TRBD1 (5 bases). Germline assignment: CDR1 SQVTM and CDR2 ANQGSEA. This CDR3 has 13 amino acids. Between the trimmed V and J ends, which lost 4 bases and 5 bases, there was a span of 11 bases.

This chain links TRBV4-3 with TRBJ2-7; possibly TRBD1 for D (5 bases). There are 14 residues in the CDR3. Trimming cost V 0 bases and J 5 bases, with 11 bases left between them. Germline-derived CDR1 and CDR2 are LGHNA and YSLEER. The CDR3 nucleotides read TGCGCCAGCAGCCAAGATCCAGGGTGGAACGAGCAGTACTTC. The encoded protein is CASSQDPGWNEQYF.

The rearrangement uses TRBV19 and TRBJ1-1, with a weak D call TRBD1 (5 bases). Trimming removed 5 bases at V and 8 bases at J, with 18 bases between. CDR1 and CDR2 from the germline V gene are LNHDA and SQIVND (reference sequence). This CDR3 is 14 amino acids long. CDR3 residues: CASSPPGGRAEAFF. CDR3 DNA sequence: TGTGCCAGTAGTCCTCCGGGGGGAAGAGCGGAAGCTTTCTTT.

The rearrangement links TRBV5-1 to TRBJ2-5, with D tentatively TRBD2 (7 bases). V was shortened by 5 bases and J by 4 bases, with 12 bases between the two germline ends. The germline CDR1 and CDR2 sequences are SGHRS and YFSETQ. The CDR3 spans 13 residues. The CDR3 reads CASSRGGRETQYF. The CDR3 DNA sequence: TGCGCCAGCAGTAGGGGGGGACGAGAGACCCAGTACTTC.

This clone is a singleton in its sample. The chain employs TRBV10-3 and TRBJ1-1; D gene unclear. From germline, CDR1 is ENHRY and CDR2 SYGVKD. The CDR3 is made up of 13 amino acids. V was shortened by 7 bases and J by 5 bases, with 14 bases between the two germline ends. The CDR3 nucleotides are TGTGCCATCAAAGAGGAGGATTGGACTGAAGCTTTCTTT. It is translated as CAIKEEDWTEAFF.

The chain carries TRBV29-1 and TRBJ2-3, with D possibly being TRBD1 or TRBD2 (5 bases each). The CDR3 covers 14 residues. V gave up 8 bases and J gave up 1 base, with 16 bases separating them. Germline loops: CDR1 SQVTM, CDR2 ANQGSEA. The CDR3: CSSTPLGGTDTQYF. Written as DNA, the CDR3 is TGCAGCTCCACTCCCCTGGGGGGCACAGATACGCAGTATTTT.

Here the CDR3 reads CASSLARGQGAWDTEAFF. The DNA of the CDR3 is TGTGCCAGCAGCTTAGCGAGGGGACAGGGGGCTTGGGACACTGAAGCTTTCTTT. V gene TRBV7-9 combines with J gene TRBJ1-1; TRBD1 matches at 12 bases. Germline CDR1 SEHNR, CDR2 FQNEAQ (reference sequence). After removal of 0 bases from V and 3 bases from J, the junction contained 8 bases not matched to a gene. There are 18 residues in the CDR3.

The V and J genes are TRBV28 and TRBJ1-5; D is undetermined. The CDR3 length is 16 residues. Trimming pared 7 bases from V and 6 bases from J, leaving 22 bases between. Germline V gives CDR1 MDHEN, CDR2 SYDVKM. The CDR3 spells CASKGRYEGGIQPQHF. The CDR3 region has the DNA TGTGCCAGCAAGGGCCGATATGAGGGAGGTATTCAGCCCCAGCATTTT.

The V call is TRBV7-2, the J call TRBJ1-5; 7 bases fit TRBD1. The ends lost 5 bases at V and 4 bases at J; junction bases unmatched: 8. From germline, CDR1 is SGHTA and CDR2 FQGNSA. The CDR3 length is 15 residues. The CDR3 loop is CASSVDRVGNQPQHF. The CDR3 nucleotides are TGTGCCAGCAGCGTTGACAGGGTGGGGAATCAGCCCCAGCATTTT.

This rearrangement joins TRBV20-1 to TRBJ2-3, with 9 bases aligning to TRBD2. The CDR3 is 14 residues long. From germline, CDR1 is DFQATT and CDR2 SNEGSKA (reference sequence). The trim removed 3 bases at V and 3 bases at J, leaving 4 bases unmatched. This chain's CDR3 is CSASPSGGTDTQYF. The CDR3 DNA follows: TGCAGTGCTAGTCCCAGCGGGGGGACAGATACGCAGTATTTT.

The chain couples TRBV7-2 to TRBJ2-2; 7 nucleotides match TRBD2. V lost 6 bases and J lost 2; bases outside the gene matches: 9. The CDR3 is 16 amino acids. The V gene's germline CDR1 is SGHTA and CDR2 FQGNSA. Written as DNA, the CDR3 is TGTGCCAGCAGTAAAAATCGGGGGGAAAACACCGGGGAGCTGTTTTTT. Translating gives CASSKNRGENTGELFF.

DNA for the CDR3: TGTGCCAGCAGTGGTTCCTTTGCATGGGGGGCTGGCACAGATACGCAGTATTTT. Encoded protein: CASSGSFAWGAGTDTQYF. The chain combines TRBV2 with TRBJ2-3; TRBD1 or TRBD2 may be the D gene (6 bases each). The V and J ends lost 4 bases and 1 base respectively, with 21 bases between them. Per the germline V gene, CDR1 is SNHLY and CDR2 is FYNNEI. The CDR3 sequence is 18 residues long.

The rearrangement links TRBV7-9 to TRBJ2-2; D possibly matches TRBD1 or TRBD2 (6 bases each). The CDR3 is made up of 18 amino acids. Germline CDR1 and CDR2: SEHNR and FQNEAQ (reference sequence). V lost 3 bases, J lost 0 bases, and 17 bases lay in between. Here the CDR3 DNA reads TGTGCCAGCAGCTTTTTTTTCGGGGGCTCCACGAACACCGGGGAGCTGTTTTTT. Translation: CASSFFFGGSTNTGELFF.

V and J are TRBV2 and TRBJ1-4; no clear D gene. This CDR3 region has 15 residues. Trimming stripped 6 bases from V and 5 bases from J, with 16 bases between. Germline CDR1 reads SNHLY; CDR2 reads FYNNEI. The CDR3, as DNA: TGTGCCAGCAGCAGAACCCCGGACCAAAATGAAAAACTGTTTTTT. This codes for CASSRTPDQNEKLFF.